These T cell receptor beta chains were read from a single sample in a study of OX40 agonist ivuxolimab in advanced cancers. Profiled with immunoSEQ multiplex PCR; TCRdb holds only in-frame clones, not every one. The sample gives about 52,000 clones, 75% to 90% of which show up once; 13% to 15% is in the top ten. The sample consisted of CD4+ or CD8+ T cells sorted from blood, taken in a trial of the OX40 agonist ivuxolimab. These receptors were collected from an adult with an advanced solid tumor such as melanoma, head and neck, liver or kidney cancer. Both conserved end residues are part of each CDR3. D genes are given only for firm matches. Size tells how often a clone was seen (once, few, many) or the class of an expanded clone, and some rows leave it out.

j_gene: TRBJ1-2
abundance: once
d_gene: -
v_gene: TRBV29-1
CDR3nt: TGCAGCATAGAATTGGGCTATGGCTACACCTTC
CDR3aa: CSIELGYGYTF

j_gene: TRBJ1-1
abundance: -
d_gene: -
v_gene: TRBV5-1
CDR3nt: TGCGCCAGCAGCTTGGGAGTACAGGGTGGCACTGAAGCTTTCTTT
CDR3aa: CASSLGVQGGTEAFF

j_gene: TRBJ2-7
abundance: -
d_gene: -
v_gene: TRBV11-1
CDR3nt: TGTGCCAGCAGCCACGGACGGGCCTTAACCTACGAGCAGTACTTC
CDR3aa: CASSHGRALTYEQYF

j_gene: TRBJ1-2
abundance: few
d_gene: -
v_gene: TRBV25-1
CDR3nt: TGTGCCAGCAGCGAGACGGGAGGCTACACCTTC
CDR3aa: CASSETGGYTF

j_gene: TRBJ2-7
abundance: -
d_gene: -
v_gene: TRBV19
CDR3nt: TGTGCCAGTACCTCAGGGGGGGGACCCTACGAGCAGTACTTC
CDR3aa: CASTSGGGPYEQYF

j_gene: TRBJ1-2
abundance: -
d_gene: TRBD1
v_gene: TRBV6-1
CDR3nt: TGTGCCAGCAGTGAAGGGGGGACAGGGCTCGGCTATGGCTACACCTTC
CDR3aa: CASSEGGTGLGYGYTF

j_gene: TRBJ1-1
abundance: -
d_gene: TRBD1
v_gene: TRBV5-4
CDR3nt: TGTGCCAGCAGCTATACAGGGGAAACTGAAGCTTTCTTT
CDR3aa: CASSYTGETEAFF

j_gene: TRBJ1-5
abundance: -
d_gene: -
v_gene: TRBV4-2
CDR3nt: TGTGCCAGCAGCCATTTAATCCAGTCGGAGGAAAGCAATCAGCCCCAGCATTTT
CDR3aa: CASSHLIQSEESNQPQHF

j_gene: TRBJ2-7
abundance: -
d_gene: TRBD2
v_gene: TRBV7-9
CDR3nt: TGTGCCAGCAGCTCGACTAGCGGGGGGGCGCTTACCGGCTACGAGCAGTACTTC
CDR3aa: CASSSTSGGALTGYEQYF

j_gene: TRBJ1-1
abundance: -
d_gene: -
v_gene: TRBV7-8
CDR3nt: TGTGCCAGCATCCCAGGCGTGAACACTGAAGCTTTCTTT
CDR3aa: CASIPGVNTEAFF

j_gene: TRBJ2-4
abundance: -
d_gene: -
v_gene: TRBV29-1
CDR3nt: TGCAGCGTTGAACAGCCTACAGATCTAGCCAAAAACATTCAGTACTTC
CDR3aa: CSVEQPTDLAKNIQYF

j_gene: TRBJ1-3
abundance: -
d_gene: TRBD1
v_gene: TRBV7-6
CDR3nt: TGTGCCAGCAGCTTAGAGGGGGAAGACAGGGTCTACGGAAACACCATATATTTT
CDR3aa: CASSLEGEDRVYGNTIYF

j_gene: TRBJ2-7
abundance: once
d_gene: -
v_gene: TRBV9
CDR3nt: TGTGCCAGCAGCGTAGACAGCACTTACTACGAGCAGTACTTC
CDR3aa: CASSVDSTYYEQYF

j_gene: TRBJ1-2
abundance: -
d_gene: TRBD1
v_gene: TRBV9
CDR3nt: TGTGCCAGCAGCGTAGGACAGGGCGTCTATGGCTACACCTTC
CDR3aa: CASSVGQGVYGYTF

j_gene: TRBJ2-5
abundance: -
d_gene: TRBD2
v_gene: TRBV7-2
CDR3nt: TGTGCCAGCAGCAAACTAGCGGGGGGCCAAGAGACCCAGTACTTC
CDR3aa: CASSKLAGGQETQYF

j_gene: TRBJ2-3
abundance: -
d_gene: TRBD2
v_gene: TRBV4-1
CDR3nt: TGCGCCAGCAGCCACCCTCAGGCTAGCGGGGCGGATACGCAGTATTTT
CDR3aa: CASSHPQASGADTQYF

j_gene: TRBJ2-3
abundance: -
d_gene: -
v_gene: TRBV4-1
CDR3nt: TGCGCCAGCAGCCAAGATGAGGAAAGGGGGGCTTCCACAGATACGCAGTATTTT
CDR3aa: CASSQDEERGASTDTQYF

j_gene: TRBJ1-4
abundance: -
d_gene: -
v_gene: TRBV5-6
CDR3nt: TGTGCCAGCAGCTCCCGGGACAATAGGGTTGAAAAACTGTTTTTT
CDR3aa: CASSSRDNRVEKLFF

j_gene: TRBJ2-7
abundance: -
d_gene: -
v_gene: TRBV19
CDR3nt: TGTGCCAGTAGTTTGCAGGGTTCCTACGAGCAGTACTTC
CDR3aa: CASSLQGSYEQYF

j_gene: TRBJ2-7
abundance: few
d_gene: TRBD2
v_gene: TRBV7-8
CDR3nt: TGTGCCAGCAGCTTAGACCCTAGCGGGGCCTACGAGCAGTACTTC
CDR3aa: CASSLDPSGAYEQYF

j_gene: TRBJ2-7
abundance: -
d_gene: -
v_gene: TRBV19
CDR3nt: TGTGCCAGTAGTAAAGCAGGGGGGCACGAGCAGTACTTC
CDR3aa: CASSKAGGHEQYF

j_gene: TRBJ2-7
abundance: once
d_gene: TRBD1
v_gene: TRBV9
CDR3nt: TGTGCCAGCAGCGCCCCCGGGACAGGGAGGAGCGAGCAGTACTTC
CDR3aa: CASSAPGTGRSEQYF

j_gene: TRBJ1-1
abundance: -
d_gene: TRBD1
v_gene: TRBV7-9
CDR3nt: TGTGCCAGCAGCGCAGTACTGGGACAGTCGAGCACTGAAGCTTTCTTT
CDR3aa: CASSAVLGQSSTEAFF

j_gene: TRBJ2-6
abundance: few
d_gene: TRBD1
v_gene: TRBV7-9
CDR3nt: TGTGCCAGCAGCGCGGACAGGGGGCCTGGGGCCAACGTCCTGACTTTC
CDR3aa: CASSADRGPGANVLTF

j_gene: TRBJ2-7
abundance: -
d_gene: TRBD1
v_gene: TRBV10-3
CDR3nt: TGTGCCATCAGTAACCCGACAGGGGCGGGCGACGAGCAGTACTTC
CDR3aa: CAISNPTGAGDEQYF

j_gene: TRBJ2-2
abundance: -
d_gene: TRBD1
v_gene: TRBV19
CDR3nt: TGTGCCAGTAGTGTCGACAGGGGGCTGACCGGGGAGCTGTTTTTT
CDR3aa: CASSVDRGLTGELFF

j_gene: TRBJ1-1
abundance: -
d_gene: -
v_gene: TRBV29-1
CDR3nt: TGCAGCGTTAATGACAACACTGAAGCTTTCTTT
CDR3aa: CSVNDNTEAFF

j_gene: TRBJ1-3
abundance: once
d_gene: -
v_gene: TRBV27
CDR3nt: TGTGCCAGCAGTCAGAAACAGGCGGGTGGAAACACCATATATTTT
CDR3aa: CASSQKQAGGNTIYF

j_gene: TRBJ1-2
abundance: -
d_gene: -
v_gene: TRBV7-9
CDR3nt: TGTGCCAGCAGCTCCCCGAATTCGGATGGCTACACCTTC
CDR3aa: CASSSPNSDGYTF

j_gene: TRBJ2-1
abundance: few
d_gene: -
v_gene: TRBV19
CDR3nt: TGTGCCAGTAGGACCAGCCTAGGGGAGCAGTTCTTC
CDR3aa: CASRTSLGEQFF

j_gene: TRBJ1-1
abundance: -
d_gene: -
v_gene: TRBV5-1
CDR3nt: TGCGCCAGCAGCTTAGAGGCTGAAGCTTTCTTT
CDR3aa: CASSLEAEAFF

j_gene: TRBJ2-1
abundance: -
d_gene: -
v_gene: TRBV2
CDR3nt: TGTGCCAGCAGCTCGGATGGGTCCCTAGGGTTCTTC
CDR3aa: CASSSDGSLGFF

j_gene: TRBJ1-2
abundance: few
d_gene: TRBD1
v_gene: TRBV7-3
CDR3nt: TGTGCCAGCAGCCCTAGCCCCGGGACAGCAGATGGCTACACCTTC
CDR3aa: CASSPSPGTADGYTF

j_gene: TRBJ2-5
abundance: -
d_gene: TRBD2
v_gene: TRBV6-5
CDR3nt: TGTGCCAGCTCGGGAGCGGGGGGGATAGAGACCCAGTACTTC
CDR3aa: CASSGAGGIETQYF

j_gene: TRBJ2-7
abundance: -
d_gene: -
v_gene: TRBV5-8
CDR3nt: TGTGCCAACCAACGGGCCGAATTTACCTACGAGCAGTACTTC
CDR3aa: CANQRAEFTYEQYF

j_gene: TRBJ1-6
abundance: -
d_gene: TRBD1
v_gene: TRBV7-6
CDR3nt: TGTGCCAGCAGCTTAACAGGGGAAAATTCACCCCTCCACTTT
CDR3aa: CASSLTGENSPLHF

j_gene: TRBJ1-5
abundance: -
d_gene: TRBD1
v_gene: TRBV4-2
CDR3nt: TGTGCCAGCAGCCAAGGGGGACAGGTGGGGGGAAATCAGCCCCAGCATTTT
CDR3aa: CASSQGGQVGGNQPQHF

j_gene: TRBJ2-7
abundance: -
d_gene: -
v_gene: TRBV7-6
CDR3nt: TGTGCCAGCAGCTTAGTGGCCGGGAACGAGCAGTACTTC
CDR3aa: CASSLVAGNEQYF

j_gene: TRBJ2-1
abundance: -
d_gene: TRBD2
v_gene: TRBV27
CDR3nt: TGTGCCAGCAGTGCGACTAGCGGGGGGGCGGATGAGCAGTTCTTC
CDR3aa: CASSATSGGADEQFF

j_gene: TRBJ2-5
abundance: -
d_gene: -
v_gene: TRBV19
CDR3nt: TGTGCCAGTAGTATCTTGGGAACCCAAGAGACCCAGTACTTC
CDR3aa: CASSILGTQETQYF

j_gene: TRBJ2-7
abundance: -
d_gene: TRBD1
v_gene: TRBV4-3
CDR3nt: TGCGCCAGCAGCCAAGATTCGGGACAGGGGGCCTACGAGCAGTACTTC
CDR3aa: CASSQDSGQGAYEQYF

j_gene: TRBJ2-1
abundance: -
d_gene: TRBD2
v_gene: TRBV4-1
CDR3nt: TGCGCCAGCAGCCAATCCATAGCGGGGGGGCTTCGAGATAATGAGCAGTTCTTC
CDR3aa: CASSQSIAGGLRDNEQFF

j_gene: TRBJ2-7
abundance: -
d_gene: -
v_gene: TRBV18
CDR3nt: TGTGCCAGCTCACCGGACAGGGAGGGCGACGAGCAGTACTTC
CDR3aa: CASSPDREGDEQYF

j_gene: TRBJ1-6
abundance: -
d_gene: -
v_gene: TRBV27
CDR3nt: TGTGCCAGCAGTACACAGGGTTCCTATAATTCACCCCTCCACTTT
CDR3aa: CASSTQGSYNSPLHF

j_gene: TRBJ2-1
abundance: -
d_gene: -
v_gene: TRBV5-5
CDR3nt: TGTGCCAGCAGCTTCGCCAGCTACAATGAGCAGTTCTTC
CDR3aa: CASSFASYNEQFF

j_gene: TRBJ2-5
abundance: -
d_gene: TRBD1
v_gene: TRBV6-1
CDR3nt: TGTGCCAGCAGTGAAGCGCGGACAGGGGCAGAGACCCAGTACTTC
CDR3aa: CASSEARTGAETQYF